This entry describes one T cell receptor (beta chain). The antigen is not known. From germline, CDR1 is MGHRA and CDR2 YSYEKL. V was clipped by 4 bases and J by 0 bases; unmatched bases: 7. The CDR3 has 16 residues. The authors ran the immunoSEQ assay, v3.0, at survey level. The target of sequencing was 40,000-50,000 T-cell genomes per sample. Here immunoSEQ multiplex PCR was the method, and the copy in TCRdb shows in-frame clones only, minus some. The table lists about 16,000 clones, less than 95% of them singletons. This sample is drawn from a study of long-term antiretroviral therapy in people with HIV. Study outcomes and limitations: Diversity measured after ART increased yet remained under transplant donor controls. In HIV, the repertoires covered a tighter span of CDR3 lengths than in controls. Every time point showed a repertoire led by clones expanded before ART.

The receptor was isolated from a woman between 45 and 60 years old with HIV. This chain links TRBV4-1 with TRBJ2-3, with 7 bases matching TRBD1. The sequencing here drew on unsorted PBMCs, taken about 6 years after starting antiretroviral therapy. The CDR3 sequence is CASSLQGGGSTDTQYF. CDR3 DNA sequence: TGCGCCAGCAGCCTCCAAGGGGGCGGGAGCACAGATACGCAGTATTTT.